This paragraph covers one T cell receptor beta chain sequence. Antigen specificity is unknown. The sample originates from a study of regulatory T cells in long-lasting Graves disease. Study-level information: Newly diagnosed Graves' patients took antithyroid drugs under 3 months. Study-wide points: Tissue studied was limited to peripheral blood, excluding thyroid tissue. A greater number of public clonotypes (approximately 2,500) was shared by persistent patients than by new patients (approximately 1,000). TCR diversity was lower in persistent than newly diagnosed Graves' disease.

Combining iRepertoire HTBI primers with Arm-PCR of CDR3 regions, the authors built TCR beta libraries. TCRdb independently ran MiXCR on the multiplex PCR reads; one entry per CDR3 protein. This sample carries approximately 400,000 distinct CDR3 sequences, 15% of them seen once, and the ten largest clones take about 7.6%. This sample's time point: newly diagnosed GD, antithyroid drugs for less than 3 months. The TCR library was made from RNA that had been extracted from PBMCs in TRIzol. In germline, CDR1 is SGHTA, CDR2 FQGNSA. CDR3 length: 18 residues. V lost 0 bases to trimming and J lost 4 bases; unmatched junction nucleotides: 3. These data were also filed under a second study, of T cells in Graves' hyperthyroidism and ophthalmopathy.

The source of this sequence is a woman aged 40 to 55 with Graves disease. Sequences were derived from peripheral blood mononuclear cells (PBMCs), sampled at new diagnosis, from a patient treated with antithyroid drugs. The chain employs TRBV7-2 and TRBJ2-6; 13 nucleotides align to TRBD2. DNA of the CDR3: TGTGCCAGCAGCTTAGCCGGACTAGCGGGAGCAGGGGCCAACGTCCTGACTTTC. This translates into CASSLAGLAGAGANVLTF.